One and the same sample provided the 29 T cell receptor beta chains below, sequenced in a study of T cells after yellow fever vaccination. Each CDR3 protein is one row after TCRdb ran MiXCR on the 5' RACE reads. The sample lists 300,000 to 450,000 distinct CDR3 sequences; about 6% were seen once. The sample in question was PBMCs, obtained 5 days after the yellow fever booster vaccination. All receptors derive from a man aged 30 to 45 who received the YFV17D yellow fever vaccine.

The V and J genes are TRBV20-1 and TRBJ1-2; D call uncertain. Germline V gene sequence: CDR1 DFQATT, CDR2 SNEGSKA (reference sequence). The germline V and J ends were trimmed by 6 bases and 8 bases, with 10 bases remaining between them. The CDR3 consists of 10 residues. CDR3 residues: CSAVMGGYTF. DNA for the CDR3: TGCAGTGCGGTCATGGGGGGCTACACCTTC.

This clonotype was recorded a few times. The rearrangement uses TRBV27 and TRBJ2-4, with D hard to call. The germline gives CDR1 MNHEY, CDR2 SMNVEV (reference sequence). The CDR3 runs to 14 residues. V was shortened by 3 bases and J by 3 bases, with 9 bases between the two germline ends. DNA for the CDR3: TGTGCCAGCAGTTTTCAGTCAGGCAAAAACATTCAGTACTTC. Translation gives CASSFQSGKNIQYF.

Many counts were recorded for this clonotype. This rearrangement joins TRBV12-3 or TRBV12-4 to TRBJ1-2; no firm D call. V dropped 3 bases and J dropped 4 bases, with 12 bases sitting between them. CDR3 length: 14 amino acids. The CDR3 nucleotides read TGTGCCAGCAGTTTGGGCGACGGGCCCTATGGCTACACCTTC. Translating gives CASSLGDGPYGYTF.

The V and J genes are TRBV29-1 and TRBJ2-5, with D perhaps matching TRBD1 (5 bases). The CDR3 has 14 residues. The germline V and J ends were trimmed by 2 bases and 1 base, with 11 bases remaining between them. The V gene's germline CDR1 is SQVTM and CDR2 ANQGSEA. The CDR3 sequence: CSVENTGIQETQYF. The CDR3 bases are TGCAGCGTTGAAAATACAGGTATCCAAGAGACCCAGTACTTC.

This clonotype was found a few times. The chain is built from TRBV9 and TRBJ2-6; no firm D call. Germline V gives CDR1 SGDLS, CDR2 YYNGEE. This CDR3 is built from 16 residues. V shed 0 bases and J shed 3 bases, with 10 bases lying between them. The CDR3 sequence is CASSVALGGGANVLTF. Written as DNA, the CDR3 is TGTGCCAGCAGCGTAGCTTTAGGTGGTGGGGCCAACGTCCTGACTTTC.

This clonotype was seen repeatedly, ten times or more. V usage is TRBV29-1 and J usage is TRBJ2-3; D might be TRBD2 (5 bases). There are 12 residues in the CDR3. Germline loops: CDR1 SQVTM, CDR2 ANQGSEA. Trimming shortened V by 5 bases and J by 1 base, and 7 bases separated the two germline ends. CDR3 protein: CSVRDGTDTQYF. The CDR3 DNA is TGCAGCGTTCGGGATGGCACAGATACGCAGTATTTT.

The sample holds a few counts of this clonotype. The J gene is TRBJ2-1, the V gene TRBV18; D remains ambiguous. V lost 0 bases and J 3 bases, leaving 15 bases between the germline ends. CDR1 is KGHSH and CDR2 is LQKENI in the germline V gene. There are 17 residues in the CDR3. The CDR3 nucleotides are TGTGCCAGCTCACCACCAATGAAAGGAGCCGGCTACAATGAGCAGTTCTTC. It encodes CASSPPMKGAGYNEQFF.

The table lists this clonotype with a few counts. V gene TRBV12-3 or TRBV12-4 combines with J gene TRBJ2-7; D might be TRBD2 (7 bases). The CDR3 extends over 13 amino acids. V was pared by 1 base and J by 9 bases, with 13 bases between. In nucleotides, the CDR3 is TGTGCCAGCAGTTTAGGGGGGCGGGGGTGGCAGTACTTC. It codes for CASSLGGRGWQYF.

The chain carries TRBV19 and TRBJ2-1; 10 bases are shared with TRBD2. The CDR3 is 15 residues long. Germline CDR1 and CDR2: LNHDA and SQIVND (reference sequence). The ends lost 9 bases at V and 12 bases at J; junction bases unmatched: 17. CDR3 protein: CASSQGLAHNEGQFF. CDR3 nucleotide sequence: TGTGCCAGCTCCCAGGGACTAGCGCACAATGAAGGGCAGTTCTTC.

This clonotype occurred many times. The chain uses TRBV11-2 and TRBJ2-2; D call uncertain. Germline CDR1 and CDR2: SGHAT and FQNNGV. The CDR3 is 16 amino acids. Trimming shortened V by 0 bases and J by 5 bases, and 13 bases separated the two germline ends. CDR3: CASSLDFSLQTGELFF. CDR3 coding DNA: TGTGCCAGCAGCTTAGATTTTTCACTACAAACCGGGGAGCTGTTTTTT.

The V call is TRBV7-2, the J call TRBJ1-2, with 7 bases fitting TRBD1. The trim removed 7 bases at V and 4 bases at J, leaving 12 bases unmatched. The germline V gene has CDR1 SGHTA and CDR2 FQGNSA. CDR3 length equals 15 residues. The CDR3 nucleotides are TGTGCCAGCACCCTGAGCGCAGGGGGAACCTATGGCTACACCTTC. Its translation is CASTLSAGGTYGYTF.

The chain's CDR3 is CASSLASGRMNEQFF. In DNA form, the CDR3 reads TGTGCCAGCAGCTTAGCTAGCGGGAGAATGAATGAGCAGTTCTTC. This chain uses TRBV7-2 with TRBJ2-1; 9 nucleotides align to TRBD2. The CDR3 totals 15 residues. After removal of 0 bases from V and 7 bases from J, the junction contained 4 bases not matched to a gene. Germline loops: CDR1 SGHTA, CDR2 FQGNSA.

This clonotype was seen more than once but under ten times. The chain carries TRBV5-4 and TRBJ2-2; 12 bases are shared with TRBD2. The CDR3 is 17 residues long. The germline V gene encodes CDR1 SGHNT and CDR2 YYREEE (reference sequence). The ends lost 0 bases at V and 5 bases at J; junction bases unmatched: 5. CDR3 amino acids: CASSLEGTSGFTGELFF. The CDR3 DNA follows: TGTGCCAGCAGCTTGGAGGGGACTAGCGGGTTTACCGGGGAGCTGTTTTTT.

V is TRBV6-2 or TRBV6-3 and J is TRBJ1-5, with TRBD1 as a possible D gene (5 bases). The CDR3 consists of 17 residues. V was cut by 0 bases and J by 2 bases, with 14 bases left in between. In germline, CDR1 is MNHEY, CDR2 SVGEGT. CDR3 loop: CASSYSRPLGGNQPQHF. As DNA, the CDR3 is TGTGCCAGCAGTTACTCGAGGCCCCTGGGGGGCAATCAGCCCCAGCATTTT.

To note about this clonotype: It may be a read error: a sequence one base away is much more abundant. The gene calls are TRBV29-1 and TRBJ2-7, with D possibly TRBD2 on 5 matching bases. From germline, CDR1 is SQVTM and CDR2 ANQGSEA. This CDR3 comprises 11 residues. The CDR3 protein is CNARTAYEQYF. The CDR3 DNA follows: TGCAACGCCCGGACTGCCTACGAGCAGTACTTC.

The table lists this clonotype with many counts. V gene TRBV18 combines with J gene TRBJ2-7; 9 positions agree with TRBD1. CDR1 and CDR2 from the germline V gene are KGHSH and LQKENI. V shed 5 bases and J 3 bases; nucleotides not matched to a gene: 5. CDR3 length: 14 residues. The chain's CDR3 is CASSGGTGNYEQYF. Written as DNA, the CDR3 is TGTGCCAGCTCAGGAGGGACAGGGAACTACGAGCAGTACTTC.

This clonotype occurred a few times. The chain uses TRBV9 and TRBJ2-4, with D perhaps matching TRBD1 (6 bases). The germline CDR1 and CDR2 sequences are SGDLS and YYNGEE. With 3 bases removed from V and 0 bases from J, the gap between germline ends came to 13 bases. This CDR3 is 16 amino acids long. This CDR3 is CASSGGQRLAKNIQYF. The CDR3 DNA follows: TGTGCCAGCAGCGGGGGACAACGATTAGCCAAAAACATTCAGTACTTC.

This clonotype was picked up a small number of times. This chain uses TRBV15 with TRBJ2-6; D call uncertain. CDR1 is LNHNV, CDR2 YYDKDF, per germline (reference sequence). The ends were cut back, 4 bases at V and 0 bases at J, with 7 bases in the middle. The CDR3 runs 15 residues. The CDR3 is CATSTEYSGANVLTF. CDR3 nucleotide sequence: TGTGCCACCAGCACCGAGTACTCTGGGGCCAACGTCCTGACTTTC.

The chain links TRBV20-1 to TRBJ2-7; D assignment may be TRBD1 or TRBD2 (7 bases each). The germline V gene encodes CDR1 DFQATT and CDR2 SNEGSKA (reference sequence). V was cut by 6 bases and J by 6 bases, with 21 bases left in between. The CDR3 sequence is 14 residues long. DNA of the CDR3: TGCAGTGCGGGGGGGGGGACAGCCGTCTCCGAGCAGTACTTC. Translation: CSAGGGTAVSEQYF.

The J gene is TRBJ2-7, the V gene TRBV4-1; 10 nucleotides align to TRBD1. The CDR3 runs to 15 residues. Germline loops: CDR1 MGHRA, CDR2 YSYEKL. J was trimmed by 4 bases and V by 3 bases; bases with no gene match: 6. CDR3 sequence reads: CASSQTGTGVYEQYF. The CDR3 bases are TGCGCCAGCAGCCAGACCGGGACAGGGGTTTACGAGCAGTACTTC.

This clonotype has ten or more counts. The rearrangement links TRBV15 to TRBJ2-7; 8 nucleotides agree with TRBD1. This CDR3 has 12 amino acids. The germline gives CDR1 LNHNV, CDR2 YYDKDF (reference sequence). V was pared by 1 base and J by 11 bases, with 4 bases of the junction left unmatched. CDR3 in amino acids: CATSRVDRDKYF. In DNA form, the CDR3 reads TGTGCCACCAGCAGAGTGGACAGGGACAAGTACTTC.

This clonotype was seen a few times. The chain uses TRBV18 and TRBJ1-1, with D hard to call. The CDR3 consists of 14 residues. Per the germline V gene, CDR1 is KGHSH and CDR2 is LQKENI. The germline V and J ends were trimmed by 6 bases and 5 bases, with 16 bases remaining between them. In DNA form, the CDR3 reads TGTGCCAGCTCTTCCAATCCCCCGGGGACTGAAGCTTTCTTT. Its translation: CASSSNPPGTEAFF.

This clonotype occurred many times. V usage is TRBV5-1 and J usage is TRBJ2-3; a possible D gene is TRBD2 (5 bases). V lost 5 bases and J 6 bases, leaving 19 bases between the germline ends. This CDR3 is built from 15 residues. Germline V CDR1 and CDR2: SGHRS, YFSETQ. CDR3 in amino acids: CASSEQGSGLDTQYF. The CDR3 bases are TGCGCCAGCAGTGAACAAGGGTCGGGGTTGGATACGCAGTATTTT.

This chain connects TRBV18 to TRBJ2-1; possibly TRBD2 for D (5 bases). CDR3 length: 14 residues. Germline V gene sequence: CDR1 KGHSH, CDR2 LQKENI. V lost 5 bases and J 3 bases, leaving 11 bases between the germline ends. This CDR3 is CASSETADYNEQFF. The CDR3 DNA reads TGTGCCAGCTCAGAAACAGCGGACTACAATGAGCAGTTCTTC.

This clonotype has only a few counts. The chain combines TRBV21-1 with TRBJ2-2; TRBD2, the D gene given by the table, was not confirmed from the DNA. TRBV21-1 is flagged as a pseudogene. The CDR3 is 16 residues long. DNA of the CDR3: TGTGCCAGCATCCCAGGACTAGTAGGGGACACCGGGGAGCTGTTTTTT. Its protein is CASIPGLVGDTGELFF.

The gene calls are TRBV12-3 or TRBV12-4 and TRBJ2-7, with 11 positions matching TRBD2. Trimming removed 5 bases from V and 4 bases from J; junction bases left unmatched: 4. The CDR3 spans 14 residues. The CDR3 here is CASSQTSGRYEQYF. In DNA form, the CDR3 reads TGTGCCAGCAGTCAAACTAGCGGGAGATACGAGCAGTACTTC.

The gene calls are TRBV6-1 and TRBJ1-2; D might be TRBD1 (5 bases). Germline lookup yields CDR1 MNHNS and CDR2 SASEGT. The CDR3 length is 14 residues. Trimming pared 3 bases from V and 8 bases from J, leaving 16 bases between. CDR3 nucleotide sequence: TGTGCCAGCAGTGAGGAACCCGGGGCCTTAGGCTACACCTTC. Its translation is CASSEEPGALGYTF.

This clonotype was seen ten or more times. The chain couples TRBV5-6 to TRBJ2-1, with TRBD2 matching 8 bases. The germline CDR1 and CDR2 sequences are SGHDT and YYEEEE. The CDR3 runs 17 residues. Germline trimming cut 4 bases from V and 0 bases from J; bases unmatched to any gene: 9. CDR3 loop: CASSQEGSGSSYNEQFF. In nucleotides, the CDR3 is TGTGCCAGCAGCCAAGAGGGAAGCGGGAGCTCCTACAATGAGCAGTTCTTC. Looking up the rest from reference TRBV5-6 and TRBJ2-1 gives the full variable domain: DAGVTQSPTHLIKTRGQQVTLRCSPKSGHDTVSWYQQALGQGPQFIFQYYEEEERQRGNFPDRFSGHQFPNYSSELNVNALLLGDSALYLCASSQEGSGSSYNEQFFGPGTRLTVL.

This clonotype was picked up many times. The V and J genes are TRBV4-1 and TRBJ1-5, with unresolved D. CDR1 is MGHRA and CDR2 is YSYEKL in the germline V gene. Trimming left V 0 bases short and J 3 bases short, with 9 bases between. This CDR3 spans 15 amino acids. The CDR3 protein is CASSQDRAVNQPQHF. The CDR3 bases are TGCGCCAGCAGCCAAGATCGGGCAGTCAATCAGCCCCAGCATTTT.